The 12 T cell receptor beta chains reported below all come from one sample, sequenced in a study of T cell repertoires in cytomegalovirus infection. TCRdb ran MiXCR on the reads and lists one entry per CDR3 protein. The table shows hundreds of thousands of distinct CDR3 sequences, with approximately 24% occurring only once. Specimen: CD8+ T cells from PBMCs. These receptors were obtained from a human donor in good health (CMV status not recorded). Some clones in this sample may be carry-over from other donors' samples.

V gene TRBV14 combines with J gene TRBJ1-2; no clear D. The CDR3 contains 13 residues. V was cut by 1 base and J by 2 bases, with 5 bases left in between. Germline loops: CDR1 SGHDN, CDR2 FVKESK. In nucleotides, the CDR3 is TGTGCCAGCAGCCAAGCCCAGAACTATGGCTACACCTTC. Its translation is CASSQAQNYGYTF.

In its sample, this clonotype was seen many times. In DNA form, the CDR3 reads TGTGCCAGCAGCGGTCAAAGTGACAATGAGCAGTTCTTC. This translates into CASSGQSDNEQFF. This chain uses TRBV7-6 with TRBJ2-1, with D hard to call. V was cut by 5 bases and J by 5 bases, with 10 bases left in between. This CDR3 has 13 residues. The germline CDR1 and CDR2 sequences are SGHVS and FNYEAQ.

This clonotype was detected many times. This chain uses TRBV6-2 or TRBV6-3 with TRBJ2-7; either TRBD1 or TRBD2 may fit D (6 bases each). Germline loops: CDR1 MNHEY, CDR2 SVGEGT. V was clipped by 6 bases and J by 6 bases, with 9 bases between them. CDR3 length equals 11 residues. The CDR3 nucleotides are TGTGCCAGCAGCAGGGGAGGCGAGCAGTACGTC. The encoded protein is CASSRGGEQYV.

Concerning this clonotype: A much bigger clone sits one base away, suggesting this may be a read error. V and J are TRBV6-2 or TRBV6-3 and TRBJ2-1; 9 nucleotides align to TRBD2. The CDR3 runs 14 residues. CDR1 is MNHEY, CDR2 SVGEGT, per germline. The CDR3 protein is CTSAKAGGYNEQFF. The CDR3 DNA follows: TGTACCAGCGCCAAGGCGGGGGGGTACAATGAGCAGTTCTTC.

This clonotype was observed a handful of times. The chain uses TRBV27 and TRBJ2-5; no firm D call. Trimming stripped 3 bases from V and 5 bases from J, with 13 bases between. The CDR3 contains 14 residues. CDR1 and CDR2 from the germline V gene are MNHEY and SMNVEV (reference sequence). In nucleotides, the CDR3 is TGTGCCAGCAGTTTGGCAGTGAGTGGGGAGACCCAGTACTTC. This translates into CASSLAVSGETQYF.

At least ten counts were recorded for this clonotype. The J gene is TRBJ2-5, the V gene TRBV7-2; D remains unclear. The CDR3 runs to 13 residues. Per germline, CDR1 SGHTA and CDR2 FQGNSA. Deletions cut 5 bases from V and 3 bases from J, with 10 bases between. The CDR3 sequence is CASSPSPKETQYF. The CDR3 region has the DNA TGTGCCAGCAGCCCGAGCCCGAAAGAGACCCAGTACTTC.

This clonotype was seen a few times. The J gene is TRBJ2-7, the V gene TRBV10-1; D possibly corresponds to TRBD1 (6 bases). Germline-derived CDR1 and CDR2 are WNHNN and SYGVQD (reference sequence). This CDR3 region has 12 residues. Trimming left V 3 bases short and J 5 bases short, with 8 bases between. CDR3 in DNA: TGCGCCAGCAGTGAACAGGGACACGAGCAGTACTTC. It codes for CASSEQGHEQYF.

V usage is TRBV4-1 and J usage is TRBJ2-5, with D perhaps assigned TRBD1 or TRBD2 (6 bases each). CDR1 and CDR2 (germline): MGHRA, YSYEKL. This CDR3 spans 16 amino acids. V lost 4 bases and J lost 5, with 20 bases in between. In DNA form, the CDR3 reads TGCGCCAGCAGCCTCGGAGGGGGACCCGCGGGGGAGACCCAGTACTTC. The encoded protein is CASSLGGGPAGETQYF.

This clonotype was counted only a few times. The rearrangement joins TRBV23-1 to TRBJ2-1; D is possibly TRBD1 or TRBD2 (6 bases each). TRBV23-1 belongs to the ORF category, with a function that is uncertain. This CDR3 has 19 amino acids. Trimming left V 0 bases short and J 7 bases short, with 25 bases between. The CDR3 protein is CASSQSTAGGKKVWNEQFF. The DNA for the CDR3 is TGCGCCAGCAGTCAATCAACGGCCGGGGGCAAGAAGGTCTGGAATGAGCAGTTCTTC.

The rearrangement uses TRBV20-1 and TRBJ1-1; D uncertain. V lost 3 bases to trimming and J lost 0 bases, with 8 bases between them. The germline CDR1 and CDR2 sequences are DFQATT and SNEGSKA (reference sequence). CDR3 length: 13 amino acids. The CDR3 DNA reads TGCAGTGCTAGTAATGGACTGAACACTGAAGCTTTCTTT. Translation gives CSASNGLNTEAFF.

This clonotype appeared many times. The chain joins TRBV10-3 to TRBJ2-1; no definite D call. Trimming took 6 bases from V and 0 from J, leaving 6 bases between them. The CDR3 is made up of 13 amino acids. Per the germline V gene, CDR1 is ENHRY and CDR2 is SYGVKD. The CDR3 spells CAIRDSSYNEQFF. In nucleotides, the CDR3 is TGTGCCATCAGAGATAGCTCCTACAATGAGCAGTTCTTC.

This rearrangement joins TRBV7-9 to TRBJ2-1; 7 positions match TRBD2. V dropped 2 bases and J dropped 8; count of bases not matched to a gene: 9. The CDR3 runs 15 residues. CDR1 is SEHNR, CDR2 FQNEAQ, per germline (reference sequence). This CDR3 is CASSLTGGSRDEQFF. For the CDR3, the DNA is TGTGCCAGCAGCTTAACGGGGGGTTCGAGGGATGAGCAGTTCTTC.